The 21 T cell receptor beta chains presented below share a single source sample, sequenced in a study of blood T cell repertoires in COVID-19. The repertoire was sequenced with immunoSEQ multiplex PCR; TCRdb's copy has only in-frame clones and lacks some. The data contain 140,000 to 150,000 clones, 65% to 85% of them singletons. The sequenced material came from peripheral blood. These receptors came from a man between 60 and 75 years old with active or convalescent COVID-19.

The sample holds one count of this clone. The chain joins TRBV11-3 to TRBJ2-1, with 8 bases lining up with TRBD1. The CDR3 is 14 residues long. After removal of 5 bases from V and 8 bases from J, the junction contained 8 bases not matched to a gene. Germline V CDR1 and CDR2: SGHNT, YENEEA. The CDR3 is CASSPSDRDDEQFF. The CDR3 nucleotides read TGTGCCAGCAGCCCTTCGGACAGGGACGATGAGCAGTTCTTC.

This clone was detected once. Here the CDR3 DNA reads TGTGCCAGCAGGGGGACAGCGAACACCGGGGAGCTGTTTTTT. It codes for CASRGTANTGELFF. The V and J genes are TRBV21-1 and TRBJ2-2; TRBD1 is the table's D call and was not checked against the DNA. TRBV21-1 is deemed a pseudogene. The CDR3 is 14 amino acids.

The rearrangement links TRBV6-2 or TRBV6-3 to TRBJ2-7; the D gene is possibly TRBD2 (7 bases). V lost 6 bases to trimming and J lost 2 bases, with 14 bases between them. The CDR3 covers 14 residues. Germline V CDR1 and CDR2: MNHEY, SVGEGT. The CDR3, as DNA: TGTGCCAGCAGCCCCCGGCGGGGGCCCTACGAGCAGTACTTC. Amino acid sequence: CASSPRRGPYEQYF.

This clone came up once. This chain links TRBV10-3 with TRBJ2-7; D might be TRBD2 (6 bases). The CDR3 covers 14 residues. Germline CDR1 and CDR2: ENHRY and SYGVKD. Deletions cut 3 bases from V and 5 bases from J, with 14 bases between. This CDR3 reads CAISEPVGTDEQYF. CDR3 DNA sequence: TGTGCCATCAGTGAACCGGTGGGGACTGACGAGCAGTACTTC.

This chain links TRBV19 with TRBJ2-7, with 9 bases fitting TRBD2. V shed 7 bases, J shed 9 bases, and the junction held 10 bases outside the gene matches. CDR1 is LNHDA and CDR2 is SQIVND in the germline V gene (reference sequence). The CDR3 consists of 13 residues. CDR3 protein: CASTPSGEGGQYF. Here the CDR3 DNA reads TGTGCCAGTACCCCTAGCGGGGAAGGGGGGCAGTACTTC.

V is TRBV11-2 and J is TRBJ1-1; tentatively, D is TRBD1 (5 bases). The CDR3 spans 14 residues. The germline CDR1 and CDR2 sequences are SGHAT and FQNNGV. Trimming stripped 1 base from V and 3 bases from J, with 9 bases between. CDR3 protein: CASSLVGGDTEAFF. The CDR3 coding sequence is TGTGCCAGCAGCTTAGTCGGGGGGGACACTGAAGCTTTCTTT.

This chain connects TRBV29-1 to TRBJ1-2; D gene ambiguous. This CDR3 contains 11 residues. Per germline, CDR1 SQVTM and CDR2 ANQGSEA. V dropped 8 bases and J dropped 3 bases, with 10 bases sitting between them. The CDR3 DNA reads TGCAGCTTCCGACGGGACTATGGCTACACCTTC. Its translation: CSFRRDYGYTF.

The V call is TRBV5-1, the J call TRBJ2-3; 7 nucleotides match TRBD2. CDR3 length equals 15 residues. CDR1 is SGHRS and CDR2 is YFSETQ in the germline V gene. V shed 3 bases and J 4 bases; nucleotides not matched to a gene: 8. This CDR3 is CASSSPAGEADTQYF. CDR3 nucleotide sequence: TGCGCCAGCAGCTCGCCCGCGGGAGAAGCAGATACGCAGTATTTT.

This chain joins TRBV24-1 and TRBJ2-1; TRBD2 matches at 12 bases. CDR1 is KGHDR, CDR2 SFDVKD, per germline. With 9 bases clipped from V and 10 bases from J, the junction kept 9 bases outside the gene matches. CDR3 size: 14 residues. CDR3 region: CATSRLAGETEQFF. CDR3 DNA: TGTGCCACCTCCAGACTAGCGGGAGAGACAGAGCAGTTCTTC.

The chain has TRBV6-5 and TRBJ2-4; 7 bases match TRBD2. The germline CDR1 and CDR2 sequences are MNHEY and SVGAGI. V was pared by 4 bases and J by 8 bases, with 2 bases of the junction left unmatched. CDR3 length equals 12 residues. Here the CDR3 reads CASSSRGDIQYF. CDR3 in DNA: TGTGCCAGCAGTTCCCGGGGGGACATTCAGTACTTC.

The rearrangement uses TRBV9 and TRBJ1-2; TRBD1 matches 8 bases. CDR1 and CDR2 (germline): SGDLS, YYNGEE. This CDR3 contains 15 residues. Trimming at V came to 0 bases and at J to 4 bases, leaving 5 bases not matched to a gene. CDR3 sequence reads: CASSVEAGGTYGYTF. The CDR3 DNA reads as TGTGCCAGCAGCGTAGAAGCAGGGGGCACCTATGGCTACACCTTC. Based on the CDR3 plus reference TRBV9 and TRBJ1-2, the full variable domain is DSGVTQTPKHLITATGQRVTLRCSPRSGDLSVYWYQQSLDQGLQFLIQYYNGEERAKGNILERFSAQQFPDLHSELNLSSLELGDSALYFCASSVEAGGTYGYTFGSGTRLTVV.

This clone is a singleton in its sample. The gene calls are TRBV28 and TRBJ2-4, with D possibly TRBD1 on 5 matching bases. Trimming removed 1 base from V and 0 bases from J, with 13 bases in between. The CDR3 totals 17 residues. Looked up from germline, CDR1 is MDHEN and CDR2 is SYDVKM. DNA for the CDR3: TGTGCCAGCAGTTTATCGGCAGGGTTTCTAGCCAAAAACATTCAGTACTTC. Translating it yields CASSLSAGFLAKNIQYF.

This clone showed up just once. The CDR3 nucleotides read TGTGCCGCCTCTTCCAGGGGAGAGGGCTATGGCTACACCTTC. Amino acid sequence: CAASSRGEGYGYTF. The chain combines TRBV10-3 with TRBJ1-2; a possible D gene is TRBD1 (6 bases). Germline V gene sequence: CDR1 ENHRY, CDR2 SYGVKD. CDR3 length equals 14 residues. The germline V and J ends were trimmed by 11 bases and 4 bases, with 20 bases remaining between them.

This chain links TRBV24-1 with TRBJ2-3, with 7 bases matching TRBD2. Germline-derived CDR1 and CDR2 are KGHDR and SFDVKD. The CDR3 is 17 amino acids. V lost 6 bases to trimming and J lost 7 bases; unmatched junction nucleotides: 18. CDR3 nucleotides: TGTGCCACCAGTAAGGGGAGAGCGGGGCGTTTTGGAAATACGCAGTATTTT. It is translated as CATSKGRAGRFGNTQYF.

This chain connects TRBV27 to TRBJ2-1; TRBD2 matches 9 bases. The V gene end was trimmed by 10 bases and the J gene end by 2 bases; junction bases not matched to a gene: 9. The germline gives CDR1 MNHEY, CDR2 SMNVEV (reference sequence). The CDR3 is 15 residues long. CDR3 nucleotides: TGTGCCACAGTGCCCTTAGCGGGGGCCTACAATGAGCAGTTCTTC. Protein: CATVPLAGAYNEQFF.

The chain combines TRBV18 with TRBJ2-7; unclear D gene. Trimming cost V 3 bases and J 9 bases, with 15 bases left between them. This CDR3 is built from 13 residues. Germline values: CDR1 KGHSH, CDR2 LQKENI. The DNA for the CDR3 is TGTGCCAGCTCACCGTCAGACCTACGAGGGCAGTACTTC. This sequence encodes CASSPSDLRGQYF.

V is TRBV7-8 and J is TRBJ2-3; 8 nucleotides align to TRBD1. V lost 4 bases and J lost 6; bases outside the gene matches: 9. Per germline, CDR1 SGHVS and CDR2 FQNEAQ. The CDR3 length is 15 residues. The CDR3 nucleotides are TGTGCCAGCAGCTCCAGACAGGGGATAGGTGATACGCAGTATTTT. Amino acids: CASSSRQGIGDTQYF.

The chain combines TRBV29-1 with TRBJ1-2; 7 bases are shared with TRBD1. The V segment lost 0 bases and the J segment 4 bases; nucleotides outside the gene matches: 5. This CDR3 region has 14 residues. The germline gives CDR1 SQVTM, CDR2 ANQGSEA. CDR3 coding DNA: TGCAGCGTTGAAGATCCCCCAGGGGGCTATGGCTACACCTTC. It is translated as CSVEDPPGGYGYTF.

Only one count was recorded for this clone. The V gene is TRBV18, the J gene TRBJ1-1; tentative D call: TRBD1 (5 bases). The germline V gene encodes CDR1 KGHSH and CDR2 LQKENI. The CDR3 has 14 residues. Trimming took off 3 bases at V and 0 bases at J, with 8 bases between the two ends. CDR3 sequence reads: CASSPDSLNTEAFF. DNA for the CDR3: TGTGCCAGCTCACCCGACAGTTTGAACACTGAAGCTTTCTTT.

J is TRBJ1-6 and V is TRBV3-1 (or the pseudogene TRBV3-2); D is ambiguous. Looked up from germline, CDR1 is LGHDT and CDR2 is YNNKEL (reference sequence). The ends were cut back, 1 base at V and 9 bases at J, with 16 bases in the middle. This CDR3 is built from 16 residues. CDR3 residues: CASSQGTPGSGSPLHF. CDR3 nucleotide sequence: TGTGCCAGCAGCCAAGGTACTCCAGGTAGTGGTTCACCCCTCCACTTT.

This clone was seen at least ten times. The chain couples TRBV29-1 to TRBJ2-5; TRBD2 might be the D (7 bases). V lost 2 bases and J 4 bases, leaving 14 bases between the germline ends. Germline CDR1 SQVTM, CDR2 ANQGSEA. The CDR3 sequence is 14 residues long. CDR3 nucleotides: TGCAGCGTTGAAAGGGGGGGATGGGGAGAGACCCAGTACTTC. Translation gives CSVERGGWGETQYF.